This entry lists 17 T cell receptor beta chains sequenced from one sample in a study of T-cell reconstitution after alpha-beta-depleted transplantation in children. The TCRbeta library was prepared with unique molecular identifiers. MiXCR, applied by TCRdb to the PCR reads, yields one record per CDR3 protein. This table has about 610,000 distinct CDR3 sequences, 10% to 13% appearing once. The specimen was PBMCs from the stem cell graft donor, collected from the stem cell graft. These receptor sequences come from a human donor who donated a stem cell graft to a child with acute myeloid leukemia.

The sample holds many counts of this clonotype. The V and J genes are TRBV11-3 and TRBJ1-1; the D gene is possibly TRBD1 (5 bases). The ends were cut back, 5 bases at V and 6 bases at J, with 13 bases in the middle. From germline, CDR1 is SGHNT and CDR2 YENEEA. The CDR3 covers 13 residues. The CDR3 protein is CASSVRDSAEAFF. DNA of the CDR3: TGTGCCAGCAGCGTCCGAGACAGTGCTGAAGCTTTCTTT.

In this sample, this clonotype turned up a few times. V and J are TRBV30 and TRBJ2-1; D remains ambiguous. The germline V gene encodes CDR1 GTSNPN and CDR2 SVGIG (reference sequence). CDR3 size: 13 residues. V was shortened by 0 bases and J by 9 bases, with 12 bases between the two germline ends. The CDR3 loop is CAWSVPLFSEQFF. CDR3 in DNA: TGTGCCTGGAGTGTACCCCTATTCTCTGAGCAGTTCTTC. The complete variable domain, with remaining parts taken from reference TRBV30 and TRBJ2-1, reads SQTIHQWPATLVQPVGSPLSLECTVEGTSNPNLYWYRQAAGRGLQLLFYSVGIGQISSEVPQNLSASRPQDRQFILSSKKLLLSDSGFYLCAWSVPLFSEQFFGPGTRLTVL.

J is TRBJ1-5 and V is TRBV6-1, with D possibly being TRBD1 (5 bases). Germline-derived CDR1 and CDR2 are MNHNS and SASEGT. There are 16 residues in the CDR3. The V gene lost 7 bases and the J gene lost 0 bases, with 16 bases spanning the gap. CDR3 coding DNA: TGTGCCAGCACCTCCGAATGGGGACTTAGCAATCAGCCCCAGCATTTT. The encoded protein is CASTSEWGLSNQPQHF.

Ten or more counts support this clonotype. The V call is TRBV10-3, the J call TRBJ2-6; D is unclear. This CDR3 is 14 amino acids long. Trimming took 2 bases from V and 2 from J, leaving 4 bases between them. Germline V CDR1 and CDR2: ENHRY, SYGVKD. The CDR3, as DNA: TGTGCCATCAGTGAGGAGGCTGGGGCCAACGTCCTGACTTTC. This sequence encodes CAISEEAGANVLTF.

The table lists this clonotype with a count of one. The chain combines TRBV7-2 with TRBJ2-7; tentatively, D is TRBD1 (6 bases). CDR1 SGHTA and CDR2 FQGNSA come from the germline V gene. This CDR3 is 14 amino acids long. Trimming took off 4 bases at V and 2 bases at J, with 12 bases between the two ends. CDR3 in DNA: TGTGCCAGCAGCTACAACAGACAGGCCTACGAGCAGTACTTC. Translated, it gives CASSYNRQAYEQYF.

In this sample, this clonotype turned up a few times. The CDR3 nucleotides are TGTGCCAGCAGTCCCGGGACAGCCCTGGGGAGGGCCAACGTCCTGACTTTC. Translating gives CASSPGTALGRANVLTF. The rearrangement links TRBV6-5 to TRBJ2-6; 7 bases are shared with TRBD1. The CDR3 has 17 amino acids. Per germline, CDR1 MNHEY and CDR2 SVGAGI. The V gene end was trimmed by 5 bases and the J gene end by 5 bases; junction bases not matched to a gene: 12.

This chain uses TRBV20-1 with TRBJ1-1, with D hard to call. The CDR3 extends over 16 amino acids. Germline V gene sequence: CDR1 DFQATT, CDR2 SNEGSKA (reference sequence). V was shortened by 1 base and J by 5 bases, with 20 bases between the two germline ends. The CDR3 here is CSARGPPGRLGTEAFF. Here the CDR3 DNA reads TGCAGTGCTAGAGGCCCCCCCGGAAGATTGGGAACTGAAGCTTTCTTT.

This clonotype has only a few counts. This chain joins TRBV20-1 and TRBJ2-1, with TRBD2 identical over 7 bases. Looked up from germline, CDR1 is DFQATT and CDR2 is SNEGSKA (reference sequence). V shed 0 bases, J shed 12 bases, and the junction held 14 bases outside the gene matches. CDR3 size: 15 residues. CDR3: CSARERGRGIRGQFF. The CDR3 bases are TGCAGTGCTAGAGAACGAGGGCGGGGGATAAGGGGGCAGTTCTTC.

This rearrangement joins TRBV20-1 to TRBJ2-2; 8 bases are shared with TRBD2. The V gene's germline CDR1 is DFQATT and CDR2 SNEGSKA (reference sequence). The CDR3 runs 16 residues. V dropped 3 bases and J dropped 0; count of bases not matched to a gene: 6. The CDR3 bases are TGCAGTGCTAGGACCCTAGCGGGCTCGAACACCGGGGAGCTGTTTTTT. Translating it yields CSARTLAGSNTGELFF.

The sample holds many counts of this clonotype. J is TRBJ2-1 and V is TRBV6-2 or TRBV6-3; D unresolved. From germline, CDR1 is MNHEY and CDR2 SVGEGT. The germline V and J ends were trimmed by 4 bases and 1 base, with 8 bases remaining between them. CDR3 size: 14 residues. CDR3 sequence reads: CASSSLVSYNEQFF. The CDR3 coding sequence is TGTGCCAGCAGTTCCCTAGTATCCTACAATGAGCAGTTCTTC.

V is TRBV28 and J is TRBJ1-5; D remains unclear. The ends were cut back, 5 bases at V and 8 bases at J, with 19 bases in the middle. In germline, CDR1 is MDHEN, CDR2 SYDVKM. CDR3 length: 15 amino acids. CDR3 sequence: CASSPPPGDRKPQHF. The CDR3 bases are TGTGCCAGCAGTCCCCCGCCCGGGGATAGAAAGCCCCAGCATTTT.

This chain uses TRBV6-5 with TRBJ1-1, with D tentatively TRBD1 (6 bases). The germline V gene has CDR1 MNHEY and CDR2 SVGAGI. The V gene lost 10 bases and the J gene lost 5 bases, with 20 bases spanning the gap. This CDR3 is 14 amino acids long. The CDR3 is CATKLRGGETEAFF. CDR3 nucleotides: TGTGCCACCAAATTAAGGGGGGGAGAAACTGAAGCTTTCTTT.

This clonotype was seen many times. The CDR3 loop is CASTAGTSGRVAKNIQYF. For the CDR3, the DNA is TGTGCCAGCACCGCTGGGACTAGCGGGAGGGTAGCCAAAAACATTCAGTACTTC. V gene TRBV28 combines with J gene TRBJ2-4; 16 bases are shared with TRBD2. J lost 0 bases, V lost 7 bases, and 6 bases had no gene match. Germline CDR1 MDHEN, CDR2 SYDVKM. This CDR3 contains 18 residues.

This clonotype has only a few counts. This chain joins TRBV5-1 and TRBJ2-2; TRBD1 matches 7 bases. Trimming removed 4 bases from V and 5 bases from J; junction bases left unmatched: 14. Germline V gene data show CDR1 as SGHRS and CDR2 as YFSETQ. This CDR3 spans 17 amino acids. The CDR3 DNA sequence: TGCGCCAGCAGCGGAGACCGGGACAGCACAGGGACCGGGGAGCTGTTTTTT. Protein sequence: CASSGDRDSTGTGELFF.

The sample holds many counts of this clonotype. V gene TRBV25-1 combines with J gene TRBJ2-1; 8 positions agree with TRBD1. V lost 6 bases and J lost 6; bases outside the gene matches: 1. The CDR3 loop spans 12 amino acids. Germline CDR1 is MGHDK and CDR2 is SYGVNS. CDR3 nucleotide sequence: TGTGCCAGCAGAGACAGGGGCAATGAGCAGTTCTTC. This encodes CASRDRGNEQFF.

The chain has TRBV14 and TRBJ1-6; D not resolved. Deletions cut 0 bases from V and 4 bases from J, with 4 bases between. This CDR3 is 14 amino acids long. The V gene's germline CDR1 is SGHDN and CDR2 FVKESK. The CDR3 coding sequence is TGTGCCAGCAGCCAAGAGTCGTATAATTCACCCCTCCACTTT. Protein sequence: CASSQESYNSPLHF.

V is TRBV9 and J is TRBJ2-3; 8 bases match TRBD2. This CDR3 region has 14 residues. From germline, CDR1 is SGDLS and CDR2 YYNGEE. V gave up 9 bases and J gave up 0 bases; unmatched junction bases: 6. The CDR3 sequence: CATRSGSSTDTQYF. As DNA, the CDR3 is TGTGCCACCCGGAGCGGGAGTAGCACAGATACGCAGTATTTT.